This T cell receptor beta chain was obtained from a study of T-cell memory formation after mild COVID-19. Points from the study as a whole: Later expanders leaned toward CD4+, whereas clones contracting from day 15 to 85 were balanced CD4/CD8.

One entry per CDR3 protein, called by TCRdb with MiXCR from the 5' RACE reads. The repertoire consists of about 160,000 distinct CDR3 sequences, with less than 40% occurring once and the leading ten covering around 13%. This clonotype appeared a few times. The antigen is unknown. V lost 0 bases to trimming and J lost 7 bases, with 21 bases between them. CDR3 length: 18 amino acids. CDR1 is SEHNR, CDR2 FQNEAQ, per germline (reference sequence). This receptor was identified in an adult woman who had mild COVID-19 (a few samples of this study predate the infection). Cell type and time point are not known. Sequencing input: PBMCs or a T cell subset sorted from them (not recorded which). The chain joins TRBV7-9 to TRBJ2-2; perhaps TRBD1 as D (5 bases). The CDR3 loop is CASSLAQGAQRSVGELFF. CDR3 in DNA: TGTGCCAGCAGCTTAGCGCAAGGGGCGCAGCGAAGTGTCGGGGAGCTGTTTTTT.